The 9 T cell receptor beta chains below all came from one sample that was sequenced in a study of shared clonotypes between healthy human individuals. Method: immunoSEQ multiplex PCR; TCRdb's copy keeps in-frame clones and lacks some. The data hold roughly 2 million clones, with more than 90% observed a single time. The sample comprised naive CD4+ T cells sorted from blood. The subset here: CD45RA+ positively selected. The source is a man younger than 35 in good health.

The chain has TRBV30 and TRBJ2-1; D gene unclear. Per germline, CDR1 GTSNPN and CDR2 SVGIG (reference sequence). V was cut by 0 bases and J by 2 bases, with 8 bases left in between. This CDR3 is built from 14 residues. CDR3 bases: TGTGCCTGGAGTGTAGCTTTAACCTACAATGAGCAGTTCTTC. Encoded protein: CAWSVALTYNEQFF.

The DNA for the CDR3 is TGCGCCAGCAGCTTGGAGGGACTTTTGGAGACCCAGTACTTC. It translates to CASSLEGLLETQYF. The chain combines TRBV5-1 with TRBJ2-5; D is perhaps TRBD2 (6 bases). V was cut by 0 bases and J by 5 bases, with 11 bases left in between. The CDR3 runs to 14 residues. Germline V gene sequence: CDR1 SGHRS, CDR2 YFSETQ.

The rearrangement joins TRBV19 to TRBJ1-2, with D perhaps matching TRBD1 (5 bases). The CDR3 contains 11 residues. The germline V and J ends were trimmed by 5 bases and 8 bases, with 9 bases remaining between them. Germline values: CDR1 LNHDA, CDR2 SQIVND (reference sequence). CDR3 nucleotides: TGTGCCAGTAGTCTCGACAGAGGCTACACCTTC. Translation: CASSLDRGYTF.

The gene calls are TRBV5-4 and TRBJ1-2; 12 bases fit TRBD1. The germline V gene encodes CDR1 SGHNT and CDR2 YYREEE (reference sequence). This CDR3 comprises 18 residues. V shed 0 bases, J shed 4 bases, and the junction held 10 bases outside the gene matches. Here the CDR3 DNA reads TGTGCCAGCAGCTTGGCCCGGGACAGGGGGCAATATAGCTATGGCTACACCTTC. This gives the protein CASSLARDRGQYSYGYTF.

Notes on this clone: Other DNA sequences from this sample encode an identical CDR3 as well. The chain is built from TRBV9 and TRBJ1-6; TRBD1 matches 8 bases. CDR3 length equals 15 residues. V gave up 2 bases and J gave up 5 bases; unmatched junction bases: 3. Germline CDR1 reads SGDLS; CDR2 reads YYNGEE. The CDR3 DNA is TGTGCCAGCAGCGTTTCGACAGGGGATAATTCACCCCTCCACTTT. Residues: CASSVSTGDNSPLHF. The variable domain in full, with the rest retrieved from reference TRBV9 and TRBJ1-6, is DSGVTQTPKHLITATGQRVTLRCSPRSGDLSVYWYQQSLDQGLQFLIQYYNGEERAKGNILERFSAQQFPDLHSELNLSSLELGDSALYFCASSVSTGDNSPLHFGNGTRLTVT.

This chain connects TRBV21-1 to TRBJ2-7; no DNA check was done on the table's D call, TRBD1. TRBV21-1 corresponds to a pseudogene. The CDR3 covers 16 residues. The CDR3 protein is CASSKKPARQVYEQYF. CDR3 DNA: TGTGCCAGCAGCAAAAAGCCAGCCCGACAGGTCTACGAGCAGTACTTC.

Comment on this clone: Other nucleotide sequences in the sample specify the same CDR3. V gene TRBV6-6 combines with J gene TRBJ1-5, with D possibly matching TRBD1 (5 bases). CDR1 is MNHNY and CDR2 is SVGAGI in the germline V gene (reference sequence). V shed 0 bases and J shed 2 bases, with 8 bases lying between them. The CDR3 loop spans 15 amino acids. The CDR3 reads CASSYSGGRNQPQHF. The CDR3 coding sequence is TGTGCCAGCAGTTACTCTGGGGGACGCAATCAGCCCCAGCATTTT.

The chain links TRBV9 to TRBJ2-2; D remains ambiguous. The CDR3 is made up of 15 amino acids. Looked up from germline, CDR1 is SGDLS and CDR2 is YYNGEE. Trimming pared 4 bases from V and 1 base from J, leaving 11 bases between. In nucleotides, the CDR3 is TGTGCCAGCAGCCCCCGACTTATGAACACCGGGGAGCTGTTTTTT. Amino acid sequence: CASSPRLMNTGELFF.

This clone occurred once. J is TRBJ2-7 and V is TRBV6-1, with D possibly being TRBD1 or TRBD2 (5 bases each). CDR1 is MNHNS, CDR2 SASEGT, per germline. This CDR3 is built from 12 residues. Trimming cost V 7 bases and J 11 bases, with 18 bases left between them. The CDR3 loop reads CASIGTSGSKYF. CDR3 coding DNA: TGTGCCAGCATCGGGACCTCCGGATCTAAGTACTTC.